A selection of T cell receptor beta chains follows, all from one sample in a study of blood T cell repertoires in COVID-19. Some clones are missing from TCRdb's copy, which holds only in-frame ones; the method was immunoSEQ multiplex PCR. The sample consists of about 80,000 clones, roughly 84% of them appearing once. Sequences were obtained from peripheral blood. These receptors were taken from a man in his fifties or sixties with acute or convalescent COVID-19. The CDR3 runs from the conserved cysteine through the conserved F or W. A D gene is named only where the DNA matches it firmly. Clone size appears in some rows only: once, few, many, or a class for an expanded clone.

>.|TRBV9|TRBJ2-3|TRBD2
CASSAPGRGGSTDTQYF
TGTGCCAGCAGCGCCCCTGGGAGGGGTGGTAGCACAGATACGCAGTATTTT
>few|TRBV6-2/TRBV6-3|TRBJ2-3|.
CASSYGAGTSTDTQYF
TGTGCCAGCAGTTACGGCGCGGGGACTAGCACAGATACGCAGTATTTT
>.|TRBV11-3|TRBJ2-1|.
CASSWGARDNEQFF
TGTGCCAGCAGCTGGGGAGCGAGGGACAATGAGCAGTTCTTC
>.|TRBV5-1|TRBJ2-5|TRBD2
CASSLQGLAEETQYF
TGCGCCAGCAGCTTGCAGGGACTAGCGGAAGAGACCCAGTACTTC
>.|TRBV7-9|TRBJ1-3|.
CASRQGSGNTIYF
TGTGCCAGCAGACAGGGCTCTGGAAACACCATATATTTT
>.|TRBV2|TRBJ2-3|.
CASSPEGAQYF
TGTGCCAGCAGCCCGGAAGGGGCGCAGTATTTT
>.|TRBV4-1|TRBJ2-7|.
CASSLQATGAYEQYF
TGCGCCAGCAGCCTACAGGCGACGGGAGCCTACGAGCAGTACTTC
>many|TRBV5-4|TRBJ2-5|TRBD1
CASSFQTGIGETQYF
TGTGCCAGCAGCTTTCAGACAGGGATAGGAGAGACCCAGTACTTC
>.|TRBV27|TRBJ2-1|.
CASGRGLFSYNEQFF
TGTGCCAGCGGCAGAGGACTATTCTCCTACAATGAGCAGTTCTTC
>.|TRBV6-5|TRBJ2-7|.
CASSLQVEQYF
TGTGCCAGCAGTTTACAGGTAGAGCAGTACTTC
>.|TRBV11-2|TRBJ2-1|.
CASSLWGRDEQFF
TGTGCCAGCAGCTTATGGGGGCGGGATGAGCAGTTCTTC
>few|TRBV15|TRBJ2-1|TRBD2
CATSSAGTSFNNEQFF
TGTGCCACCAGCAGTGCCGGGACTAGCTTTAACAATGAGCAGTTCTTC
>.|TRBV28|TRBJ2-7|TRBD1
CASSPGQGFYEQYF
TGTGCCAGCAGTCCGGGACAGGGCTTCTACGAGCAGTACTTC
>.|TRBV4-3|TRBJ2-5|.
CASSQDLASQETQYF
TGCGCCAGCAGCCAAGATCTGGCTAGCCAAGAGACCCAGTACTTC
>.|TRBV30|TRBJ1-3|TRBD1
CAWSRTGTGDTIYF
TGTGCCTGGAGTAGGACAGGAACTGGGGACACCATATATTTT
>.|TRBV5-4|TRBJ2-1|TRBD2
CASSWGTSPYNEQFF
TGTGCCAGCAGCTGGGGGACTAGCCCCTACAATGAGCAGTTCTTC
>.|TRBV24-1|TRBJ2-2|TRBD1
CATSDPPGQGETGELFF
TGTGCCACCAGTGATCCTCCGGGACAGGGTGAGACCGGGGAGCTGTTTTTT
>.|TRBV30|TRBJ1-2|.
CAWSATRVGGYTF
TGTGCCTGGAGTGCGACTAGGGTGGGGGGCTACACCTTC
>.|TRBV5-5|TRBJ1-1|.
CASSLGLWNTEAFF
TGTGCCAGCAGCTTGGGTCTCTGGAACACTGAAGCTTTCTTT
>.|TRBV18|TRBJ2-5|TRBD2
CASSLGTTSGEGRETQYF
TGTGCCAGCTCACTAGGGACTACCTCGGGAGAGGGGAGAGAGACCCAGTACTTC
>.|TRBV30|TRBJ2-7|.
CAWGTSLGYEQYF
TGTGCCTGGGGTACTAGTTTAGGATACGAGCAGTACTTC
>.|TRBV7-9|TRBJ1-6|TRBD1
CASSLEQGYSPLHF
TGTGCCAGCAGCTTAGAACAGGGGTATTCACCCCTCCACTTT
>.|TRBV6-2/TRBV6-3|TRBJ2-1|.
CASSYWGLTTTNNEQFF
TGTGCCAGCAGTTACTGGGGACTGACAACAACCAACAATGAGCAGTTCTTC
>.|TRBV27|TRBJ2-7|TRBD1
CASSDRGTYEQYF
TGTGCCAGCAGCGACAGGGGGACCTACGAGCAGTACTTC
>.|TRBV24-1|TRBJ2-1|TRBD1
CATSDPPGQGPWNEQFF
TGTGCCACCAGTGACCCCCCAGGACAGGGCCCCTGGAATGAGCAGTTCTTC
>few|TRBV24-1|TRBJ2-3|TRBD2
CASASGGTDTQYF
TGTGCCTCAGCTAGCGGGGGGACAGATACGCAGTATTTT
>.|TRBV6-2/TRBV6-3|TRBJ2-7|TRBD2
CASSYSGSYEQYF
TGTGCCAGCAGTTATAGCGGGAGCTACGAGCAGTACTTC
>.|TRBV18|TRBJ2-7|.
CASSGGTLAYEQYF
TGTGCCAGCTCGGGAGGGACATTAGCCTACGAGCAGTACTTC
>.|TRBV18|TRBJ1-2|.
CASSPSQGQDGYTF
TGTGCCAGCTCACCCTCCCAGGGTCAGGATGGCTACACCTTC
>.|TRBV12-3/TRBV12-4|TRBJ1-6|.
CASSLKSVSPLHF
TGTGCCAGCAGTTTAAAGTCAGTTTCACCCCTCCACTTT
>.|TRBV19|TRBJ1-1|.
CASYRQAGNTEAFF
TGTGCCAGTTATAGACAGGCAGGGAACACTGAAGCTTTCTTT
>.|TRBV29-1|TRBJ1-2|.
CSVEGLAGGGYTF
TGCAGCGTTGAAGGGCTTGCCGGCGGTGGCTACACCTTC
>few|TRBV30|TRBJ2-7|TRBD2
CAWSVGGSSYEQYF
TGTGCCTGGAGTGTAGGCGGGAGCTCCTACGAGCAGTACTTC
>.|TRBV6-5|TRBJ1-6|TRBD1
CASRSGGGSPLHF
TGTGCCAGCAGATCAGGGGGCGGTTCACCCCTCCACTTT
>.|TRBV9|TRBJ1-3|.
CASSVNSGNTIYF
TGTGCCAGCAGCGTCAACTCTGGAAACACCATATATTTT
>few|TRBV7-2|TRBJ1-6|.
CASSLSGARSPLHF
TGTGCCAGCAGCCTATCAGGGGCTCGGTCACCCCTCCACTTT
>.|TRBV13|TRBJ2-7|.
CASSFSDRYEQYF
TGTGCCAGCAGCTTTTCCGACAGATACGAGCAGTACTTC